The TCR beta chain under discussion was sequenced for a study of T-cell reconstitution after alpha-beta-depleted transplantation in children. General study findings and limits: A year post-transplant, T-cell counts and diversity derived mostly from newly produced T cells. The origin of alpha-beta T cells about two months after transplant was reportedly several hundred expanded graft clones. It was surviving recipient T cells and thymic progenitors that gave some patients high TCRbeta diversity at day 60.

V lost 0 bases and J 8 bases, leaving 14 bases between the germline ends. The germline V gene has CDR1 LGHNA and CDR2 YSLEER. The CDR3 is made up of 16 amino acids. As concerns this clonotype: Antigen specificity is unknown.

Preparing the TCRbeta library involved the use of unique molecular identifiers. TCRdb processed the PCR reads anew with MiXCR; each CDR3 protein has one entry. The data hold under 750,000 distinct CDR3 sequences, with more than 20% observed a single time. This clonotype was obtained from a boy in the first two years of life who had a stem cell transplant for acute myeloid leukemia, so the T cells may come from the graft donor. The sample here was PBMCs, mostly from graft donor cells, taken 360 days after TCRalphabeta/CD19-depleted stem cell transplant. This rearrangement joins TRBV4-3 to TRBJ1-6; the D is unclear. CDR3 nucleotides: TGCGCCAGCAGCCAAGATAGGGAAACGTACTATTCACCCCTCCACTTT. Protein sequence: CASSQDRETYYSPLHF.